The sample holds many counts of the clone carrying this T cell receptor beta chain. The CDR3 is 13 residues long. The germline CDR1 and CDR2 sequences are DFQATT and SNEGSKA (reference sequence). Trimming at V came to 0 bases and at J to 9 bases, leaving 6 bases not matched to a gene. The data were obtained in a study of T cells in Graves' hyperthyroidism and ophthalmopathy. Exclusion criteria comprised uncontrolled infection, other autoimmune disease, pregnancy or lactation. Each diagnosis was grounded in clinical symptoms, serum thyroxine and TRAb, thyroid ultrasound, and orbital computed tomography. What was amplified from RNA transcripts were TCR beta CDR3 regions. In the first-round RT-PCR of the TCR CDR3, the HTBI primer set was used. TCRdb itself ran the multiplex PCR reads through MiXCR, one entry per CDR3 protein. The repertoire holds hundreds of thousands of distinct CDR3 sequences, with 14% to 15% as singletons.

Sequencing was done on a sample of blood. The gene calls are TRBV20-1 and TRBJ1-1, with 8 bases identical to TRBD1. The TCR comes from a man younger than 35 with Graves' ophthalmopathy. In nucleotides, the CDR3 is TGCAGTGCTAGAGAGCGCCTCAGGGGGCAAGCTTTCTTT. Amino acid sequence: CSARERLRGQAFF.